This T cell receptor beta chain comes out of a study of post-analysis software for immune sequencing data. On this clonotype: Its antigen remains unidentified. Germline is not matched at one junction end, which may reflect a read error.

Unique molecular identifiers were built into the TCR beta cDNA libraries. TCRdb independently ran MiXCR on the PCR reads; one entry per CDR3 protein. Among approximately 250,000 distinct CDR3 sequences listed, 36% were seen once. The CDR3 contains 12 residues. Germline V gene data show CDR1 as MNHEY and CDR2 as SMNVEV (reference sequence). Points from the study as a whole: Batch-matched samples strongly co-clustered by F measure. Relative to controls, patients had about 5 TRBV segments at higher frequency, with TRBV5-6, TRBV5-1 and TRBV20-1 among these.

Source material: blood. This chain connects TRBV27 to TRBJ2-1, with D possibly being TRBD2 (5 bases). This TCR was recovered from a girl aged 10-17 years with multiple sclerosis. In nucleotides, the CDR3 is TGCGCCAGCAGTTTACTCGGGATGGAGCAGTTCTTC. It specifies CASSLLGMEQFF.